Below, 21 T cell receptor beta chains from the same sample are listed, as sequenced in a study of regulatory and conventional T cells in RAG deficiency. Here immunoSEQ multiplex PCR was the method, and the copy in TCRdb shows in-frame clones only, minus some. The table records about 9,000 clones, 80% of them present only once. In addition, the sample was reused for a study of regulatory T cells. That report notes: The PCR used 52 TRBV and 13 TRBJ primers.

The specimen sequenced was CD8+ T cells sorted from blood. Receptors were obtained from a human donor in good health.

V is TRBV19 and J is TRBJ2-1, with TRBD2 as a possible D gene (6 bases). This CDR3 is built from 18 residues. V gave up 3 bases and J gave up 4 bases, with 22 bases separating them. The V gene's germline CDR1 is LNHDA and CDR2 SQIVND (reference sequence). CDR3 loop: CASSISPAIAGPYNEQFF. CDR3 sequence (DNA): TGTGCCAGTAGTATCTCCCCCGCTATCGCGGGGCCATACAATGAGCAGTTCTTC.

This sequence joins TRBV29-1 and TRBJ2-1; TRBD2 matches 8 bases. J lost 0 bases, V lost 3 bases, and 10 bases had no gene match. This CDR3 region has 17 residues. CDR1 is SQVTM and CDR2 is ANQGSEA in the germline V gene. The CDR3 here is CSVEGLAGLSSYNEQFF. CDR3 nucleotide sequence: TGCAGCGTTGAGGGTCTAGCGGGCCTCAGCTCCTACAATGAGCAGTTCTTC.

The chain is built from TRBV6-1 and TRBJ2-4; D is perhaps TRBD1 (5 bases). The germline V gene encodes CDR1 MNHNS and CDR2 SASEGT. The V gene lost 3 bases and the J gene lost 7 bases, with 19 bases spanning the gap. CDR3 length: 16 residues. CDR3 sequence (DNA): TGTGCCAGCAGTGATTGGAGTTTATTGGCAGGGAACATTCAGTACTTC. It is translated as CASSDWSLLAGNIQYF.

This sequence joins TRBV11-3 and TRBJ1-1; D is perhaps TRBD1 (6 bases). The CDR3 consists of 15 residues. Germline V gene sequence: CDR1 SGHNT, CDR2 YENEEA. Trimming removed 5 bases at V and 0 bases at J, with 13 bases between. CDR3 amino acids: CASSLAGVMNTEAFF. The CDR3 DNA follows: TGTGCCAGCAGCCTTGCAGGGGTAATGAACACTGAAGCTTTCTTT.

V is TRBV11-1 and J is TRBJ1-2; 7 bases fit TRBD1. The CDR3 spans 16 residues. Per the germline V gene, CDR1 is SGHAT and CDR2 is FQDESV (reference sequence). V lost 2 bases, J lost 6 bases, and 12 bases stayed unmatched. The CDR3 DNA sequence: TGTGCCAGCAGCTTAATCGGGGAGGGGGCAGGAGATGGCTACACCTTC. It specifies CASSLIGEGAGDGYTF.

The chain carries TRBV7-9 and TRBJ1-1; the match to TRBD1 covers 8 bases. Germline assignment: CDR1 SEHNR and CDR2 FQNEAQ (reference sequence). This CDR3 is built from 14 residues. Unmatched junction bases numbered 8, after V lost 5 bases and J lost 6 bases. The CDR3 nucleotides read TGTGCCAGCAGCGCTCAGGGGGCCGTTGCTGAAGCTTTCTTT. The encoded protein is CASSAQGAVAEAFF. The full variable domain, in which reference TRBV7-9 and TRBJ1-1 provide the parts outside the CDR3, is DTGVSQNPRHKITKRGQNVTFRCDPISEHNRLYWYRQTLGQGPEFLTYFQNEAQLEKSRLLSDRFSAERPKGSFSTLEIQRTEQGDSAMYLCASSAQGAVAEAFFGQGTRLTVV.

This clone is medium-sized. The V call is TRBV6-1, the J call TRBJ1-1, with a tentative D call TRBD1 (5 bases). Per the germline V gene, CDR1 is MNHNS and CDR2 is SASEGT. The length of the CDR3 is 14 residues. V lost 10 bases, J lost 2 bases, and 17 bases lay in between. CDR3 in amino acids: CATRSRGQNTEAFF. The DNA of the CDR3 is TGTGCCACCCGATCGAGGGGTCAAAACACTGAAGCTTTCTTT.

This clone has only one observation. J is TRBJ2-5 and V is TRBV7-9; 8 nucleotides agree with TRBD1. Germline V gene data show CDR1 as SEHNR and CDR2 as FQNEAQ (reference sequence). Trimming took 0 bases from V and 5 from J; bases not matched to a gene: 2. The CDR3 totals 14 residues. Written as DNA, the CDR3 is TGTGCCAGCAGCTTAGCCAGGGGGCAGGAGACCCAGTACTTC. Its translation: CASSLARGQETQYF.

The J gene is TRBJ1-2, the V gene TRBV19; D is unresolved. CDR3 length: 14 amino acids. In germline, CDR1 is LNHDA, CDR2 SQIVND (reference sequence). V was pared by 3 bases and J by 2 bases, with 10 bases between. The CDR3: CASSIPGLNYGYTF. In nucleotides, the CDR3 is TGTGCCAGTAGTATCCCTGGCCTAAACTATGGCTACACCTTC.

The J gene is TRBJ1-1, the V gene TRBV5-5; 7 bases are shared with TRBD1. V shed 1 base, J shed 3 bases, and the junction held 3 bases outside the gene matches. The CDR3 loop spans 14 amino acids. The germline V gene has CDR1 SGHKS and CDR2 YYEKEE (reference sequence). The CDR3 spells CASSLYRGDTEAFF. The CDR3 coding sequence is TGTGCCAGCAGCTTGTACAGGGGAGACACTGAAGCTTTCTTT.

The rearrangement joins TRBV14 to TRBJ2-7; 7 bases line up with TRBD1. Germline-derived CDR1 and CDR2 are SGHDN and FVKESK. The CDR3 consists of 14 residues. J was trimmed by 3 bases and V by 4 bases; bases with no gene match: 6. The CDR3 DNA is TGTGCCAGCAGCCCCGGGACAGTCGTCTACGAGCAGTACTTC. Translating gives CASSPGTVVYEQYF.

This chain uses TRBV5-1 with TRBJ2-2; D remains unclear. Trimming took off 0 bases at V and 1 base at J, with 10 bases between the two ends. The CDR3 consists of 16 residues. CDR1 is SGHRS and CDR2 is YFSETQ in the germline V gene. The CDR3, as DNA: TGCGCCAGCAGCTTGGTAGTCGGTATGAACACCGGGGAGCTGTTTTTT. Translated, it gives CASSLVVGMNTGELFF.

J is TRBJ2-5 and V is TRBV11-2, with 8 bases matching TRBD2. Germline V lookup: CDR1 SGHAT, CDR2 FQNNGV. This CDR3 is 15 amino acids long. The V gene end was trimmed by 2 bases and the J gene end by 2 bases; junction bases not matched to a gene: 4. The CDR3 region is CASSLMVAGQETQYF. CDR3 in DNA: TGTGCCAGCAGCTTAATGGTAGCGGGACAAGAGACCCAGTACTTC.

CDR3 residues: CASSPGLQIPSIYEQYF. For the CDR3, the DNA is TGCGCCAGCAGCCCCGGGCTGCAGATTCCTTCAATCTACGAGCAGTACTTC. The V gene is TRBV5-1, the J gene TRBJ2-7; D gene uncertain. This CDR3 region has 17 residues. The V end lost 4 bases, the J end lost 3 bases, and 23 bases lay between the germline ends. The germline V gene has CDR1 SGHRS and CDR2 YFSETQ.

The sample holds one count of this clone. The chain is built from TRBV4-1 and TRBJ2-7; unclear D gene. V dropped 0 bases and J dropped 2 bases, with 8 bases sitting between them. CDR3 length: 14 amino acids. Germline V gene sequence: CDR1 MGHRA, CDR2 YSYEKL. The DNA for the CDR3 is TGCGCCAGCAGCCAAGATCCTGGAACCTACGAGCAGTACTTC. Encoded protein: CASSQDPGTYEQYF.

The chain recombines TRBV6-1 with TRBJ2-5, with D perhaps TRBD2 (6 bases). Trimming took off 3 bases at V and 2 bases at J, with 10 bases between the two ends. Germline V gene data show CDR1 as MNHNS and CDR2 as SASEGT. CDR3 length: 14 amino acids. CDR3 sequence reads: CASSDLALQETQYF. The CDR3 coding sequence is TGTGCCAGCAGTGACCTAGCGCTACAAGAGACCCAGTACTTC.

The chain recombines TRBV13 with TRBJ2-6, with a possible D match to TRBD1 (5 bases). This CDR3 contains 16 residues. The germline V gene has CDR1 PRHDT and CDR2 FYEKMQ (reference sequence). Trimming removed 5 bases at V and 3 bases at J, with 14 bases between. CDR3 amino acids: CASSPLGAGGANVLTF. CDR3 DNA sequence: TGTGCCAGCAGCCCCCTAGGGGCTGGTGGGGCCAACGTCCTGACTTTC. Looking up the rest from reference TRBV13 and TRBJ2-6 gives the full variable domain: AAGVIQSPRHLIKEKRETATLKCYPIPRHDTVYWYQQGPGQDPQFLISFYEKMQSDKGSIPDRFSAQQFSDYHSELNMSSLELGDSALYFCASSPLGAGGANVLTFGAGSRLTVL.

The chain carries TRBV7-9 and TRBJ1-3; unclear D gene. Per the germline V gene, CDR1 is SEHNR and CDR2 is FQNEAQ (reference sequence). The CDR3 contains 13 residues. Trimming stripped 5 bases from V and 0 bases from J, with 5 bases between. This CDR3 is CASSGSSGNTIYF. Here the CDR3 DNA reads TGTGCCAGCAGCGGGAGCTCTGGAAACACCATATATTTT.

J is TRBJ1-4 and V is TRBV7-8; D is unclear. V gave up 4 bases and J gave up 2 bases, with 8 bases separating them. Germline V gene sequence: CDR1 SGHVS, CDR2 FQNEAQ. The CDR3 is 14 residues long. CDR3 sequence reads: CASSSGKTNEKLFF. In nucleotides, the CDR3 is TGTGCCAGCAGCTCGGGGAAGACTAATGAAAAACTGTTTTTT.

This clone has only a few counts. The chain employs TRBV7-9 and TRBJ2-5; D is perhaps TRBD2 (5 bases). The germline V gene encodes CDR1 SEHNR and CDR2 FQNEAQ (reference sequence). V dropped 5 bases and J dropped 3 bases, with 16 bases sitting between them. CDR3 length equals 15 residues. In DNA form, the CDR3 reads TGTGCCAGCAGCCCTAGCTTAGGGCGCGAAGAGACCCAGTACTTC. This translates into CASSPSLGREETQYF.

The V gene is TRBV5-6, the J gene TRBJ1-2; D not certain. CDR1 and CDR2 from the germline V gene are SGHDT and YYEEEE. V lost 0 bases to trimming and J lost 2 bases, with 8 bases between them. The CDR3 has 14 residues. This CDR3 is CASSLVSGNYGYTF. The CDR3 DNA sequence: TGTGCCAGCAGCTTGGTATCAGGAAACTATGGCTACACCTTC.